This T cell receptor beta chain was recorded in a study of blood T cell repertoires in COVID-19. Turning to the study itself: COVID-19 samples collected from the United States, Italy and Spain covered acute and convalescent phases.

As handled by the study authors: Using reference gene primer amplification, nucleated cell counts were estimated. Here immunoSEQ multiplex PCR was the method, and the copy in TCRdb shows in-frame clones only, minus some. V and J calls and clone size are those listed in that table; D and trimming were worked out from the DNA. This table has some 340,000 clones, more than 85% appearing once. This clone occurred a few times. Those enrolled, adults aged roughly 18 to 100 years, came from 25 or so US areas. Cohort placement rested on clinical history that participants reported themselves. The sample consisted of PBMCs or T cells enriched from blood (not recorded which). This sequence originates from a woman aged 25 to 45 who had been exposed to COVID-19.

The CDR3 reads CASSVDRVGAPVEKLFF. In nucleotides, the CDR3 is TGTGCCAGCAGCGTAGATAGGGTGGGGGCGCCGGTAGAAAAACTGTTTTTT. The rearrangement uses TRBV9 and TRBJ1-4, with D possibly being TRBD1 (6 bases). Germline loops: CDR1 SGDLS, CDR2 YYNGEE. This CDR3 has 17 amino acids. V lost 0 bases to trimming and J lost 8 bases, with 20 bases between them.